The 15 T cell receptor beta chains in this list originate from one sample, sequenced in a study of control samples from healthy donors and cancer patients. Sequencing used immunoSEQ multiplex PCR; TCRdb keeps in-frame clones, though not all of them. Of 100,000 to 150,000 clones listed, 85% to 95% are singletons. Sequenced sample: PBMCs. The receptors originated from an elderly man with head and neck cancer.

Of note for this clone: The junction departs from the called germline gene at one end, perhaps through a read error. The chain carries TRBV5-1 and TRBJ1-1, with TRBD1 matching over 8 bases. CDR1 and CDR2 (germline): SGHRS, YFSETQ. The CDR3 extends over 14 amino acids. The CDR3: CASSLDRGNAEAFF. CDR3 sequence (DNA): TGCGCCAGCAGCTTGGACAGGGGGAACGCTGAAGCTTTCTTT.

This clone was found a few times. V gene TRBV19 combines with J gene TRBJ1-2, with a tentative D call TRBD1 (5 bases). Germline V gene data show CDR1 as LNHDA and CDR2 as SQIVND (reference sequence). The V and J ends lost 6 bases and 6 bases respectively, with 14 bases between them. This CDR3 is 13 amino acids long. This chain's CDR3 is CASRGIGANGYTF. CDR3 DNA sequence: TGTGCCAGTAGAGGTATCGGGGCCAATGGCTACACCTTC.

The rearrangement uses TRBV5-1 and TRBJ1-1; D might be TRBD1 (5 bases). Trimming took 6 bases from V and 1 from J, leaving 13 bases between them. Looked up from germline, CDR1 is SGHRS and CDR2 is YFSETQ. The CDR3 is 14 residues long. The CDR3 sequence: CASTGPGTNTEAFF. The CDR3 DNA reads TGCGCCAGCACAGGGCCCGGTACGAACACTGAAGCTTTCTTT.

The chain has TRBV30 and TRBJ1-5; possible D gene TRBD1, 5 bases. The CDR3 runs 13 residues. The V gene lost 0 bases and the J gene lost 4 bases, with 7 bases spanning the gap. Germline lookup yields CDR1 GTSNPN and CDR2 SVGIG (reference sequence). CDR3 in DNA: TGTGCCTGGAGTGTACGGGGGAATCAGCCCCAGCATTTT. It translates to CAWSVRGNQPQHF.

The genes are TRBV5-1 and TRBJ2-3; D not certain. The V end was cut by 1 base, the J end by 0 bases, with 9 bases between. Germline assignment: CDR1 SGHRS and CDR2 YFSETQ. The length of the CDR3 is 15 residues. The CDR3 loop is CASSLTVLSTDTQYF. The CDR3 nucleotides read TGCGCCAGCAGCTTGACGGTACTTAGCACAGATACGCAGTATTTT.

The chain joins TRBV30 to TRBJ2-3; 10 bases are a match to TRBD1. This CDR3 region has 14 residues. CDR1 and CDR2 from the germline V gene are GTSNPN and SVGIG (reference sequence). The V and J ends lost 1 base and 4 bases, in that order; junction bases with no gene match: 2. The CDR3 DNA reads as TGTGCCTGGAGTGACGGACAGGGGGCAGATACGCAGTATTTT. It yields the protein CAWSDGQGADTQYF.

This chain links TRBV9 with TRBJ2-7, with D perhaps TRBD1 or TRBD2 (5 bases each). From germline, CDR1 is SGDLS and CDR2 YYNGEE. The CDR3 length is 15 residues. V dropped 0 bases and J dropped 2 bases, with 12 bases sitting between them. The CDR3 region is CASSVGAGSPYEQYF. The CDR3 region has the DNA TGTGCCAGCAGCGTAGGTGCAGGGAGCCCCTACGAGCAGTACTTC.

The gene calls are TRBV7-2 and TRBJ2-2; tentative D call: TRBD2 (5 bases). The V end lost 4 bases, the J end lost 7 bases, and 19 bases lay between the germline ends. Germline CDR1 SGHTA, CDR2 FQGNSA. This CDR3 has 16 residues. The CDR3 sequence: CASSSFWTGDYGELFF. The DNA for the CDR3 is TGTGCCAGCAGCTCCTTTTGGACTGGAGACTACGGGGAGCTGTTTTTT.

This rearrangement joins TRBV6-5 to TRBJ1-6; D not resolved. CDR3 length equals 12 residues. Trimming took 4 bases from V and 9 from J, leaving 7 bases between them. Germline V gene lookup returns CDR1 MNHEY and CDR2 SVGAGI. CDR3 loop: CASSFTSSPLHF. CDR3 coding DNA: TGTGCCAGCAGTTTCACTTCTTCACCCCTCCACTTT.

The chain employs TRBV7-9 and TRBJ2-5; D may be TRBD2 (5 bases). The V gene's germline CDR1 is SEHNR and CDR2 FQNEAQ (reference sequence). This CDR3 region has 13 residues. Deletions cut 7 bases from V and 5 bases from J, with 14 bases between. Here the CDR3 reads CASIHRDGETQYF. The CDR3 DNA reads as TGTGCCAGCATCCATCGGGATGGGGAGACCCAGTACTTC.

The V gene is TRBV6-5, the J gene TRBJ1-3; D gene unclear. Germline values: CDR1 MNHEY, CDR2 SVGAGI. The CDR3 totals 16 residues. V lost 0 bases and J 0 bases, leaving 9 bases between the germline ends. The CDR3 loop reads CASSYSRVSSGNTIYF. As DNA, the CDR3 is TGTGCCAGCAGTTACTCGAGAGTCTCCTCTGGAAACACCATATATTTT.

The chain employs TRBV9 and TRBJ1-3; 9 positions agree with TRBD1. This CDR3 contains 16 residues. Trimming took 3 bases from V and 4 from J; bases not matched to a gene: 8. CDR1 is SGDLS, CDR2 YYNGEE, per germline. CDR3 protein: CASSDRQGVFGNTIYF. In nucleotides, the CDR3 is TGTGCCAGCAGCGATCGACAGGGGGTGTTCGGAAACACCATATATTTT.

The chain uses TRBV5-4 and TRBJ1-3; D may be TRBD1 (5 bases). Per germline, CDR1 SGHNT and CDR2 YYREEE (reference sequence). This CDR3 region has 15 residues. Trimming shortened V by 4 bases and J by 4 bases, and 15 bases separated the two germline ends. The CDR3 protein is CASSLQAPGGNTIYF. The CDR3, as DNA: TGTGCCAGCAGCCTACAGGCCCCGGGAGGAAACACCATATATTTT.

The rearrangement uses TRBV4-3 and TRBJ2-7; unclear D gene. The V end was cut by 0 bases, the J end by 7 bases, with 13 bases between. The CDR3 runs to 14 residues. Germline-derived CDR1 and CDR2 are LGHNA and YSLEER. CDR3 coding DNA: TGCGCCAGCAGCCAAGACGGGTATTACGGGGAGCAGTACTTC. It translates to CASSQDGYYGEQYF.

V is TRBV10-3 and J is TRBJ1-5; 8 nucleotides align to TRBD1. The CDR3 has 15 amino acids. Germline trimming cut 6 bases from V and 4 bases from J; bases unmatched to any gene: 8. Germline V gene lookup returns CDR1 ENHRY and CDR2 SYGVKD. The CDR3 nucleotides read TGTGCCATCAGCGCGCGGACAGGGAGGAATCAGCCCCAGCATTTT. Encoded protein: CAISARTGRNQPQHF.